The source of this T cell receptor beta chain is a study of shared clonotypes between healthy human individuals. Looked up from germline, CDR1 is SGDLS and CDR2 is YYNGEE. The ends were cut back, 3 bases at V and 7 bases at J, with 13 bases in the middle. The CDR3 covers 14 residues. Only CD45RO-negative cells positively selected for CCR7 counted as naive CD8 cells, so terminally differentiated effector memory CD45RA+ cells were excluded. Assay used: immunoSEQ multiplex PCR; TCRdb lists only in-frame clones, some missing. The sample has roughly 570,000 clones; more than 95% are singletons. The chain joins TRBV9 to TRBJ2-2; D might be TRBD1 (6 bases). The sample was naive CD8+ T cells sorted from blood. This TCR was sampled from a man aged 25 to 40 in good health. This CDR3 reads CASSGLGAGGELFF. In nucleotides, the CDR3 is TGTGCCAGCAGCGGTTTGGGGGCCGGCGGGGAGCTGTTTTTT.